This TCR beta chain was sequenced during a study of CD8+CD57+ T cells in acquired aplastic anemia. As for the study in general: Average DNA yield from sorted CD4+ and CD8+ cells was about 3.2 ug. Reads per healthy sample averaged about 9.8 million (CD4+) and 11.0 million (CD8+). Study-level points and caveats: Patients did not significantly differ from controls in CD8+ Simpson's diversity. Patients and controls shared 25 to 30 CD8+ CDR3 sequences, which appeared highly expressed in patients and within their immunodominant clones.

This CDR3 contains 20 residues. Trimming at V came to 5 bases and at J to 6 bases, leaving 20 bases not matched to a gene. Germline lookup yields CDR1 SGHTA and CDR2 FQGTGA. The template for TCR beta VDJ and CDR3 sequence profiling was genomic DNA. TCRdb ran MiXCR on the reads and lists one entry per CDR3 protein. The repertoire includes roughly 200,000 distinct CDR3 sequences, around 60% of them detected once, and approximately 32% sits in the top ten. This clonotype was observed a single time. What it binds is not known. The clonotype originates from a human donor in good health. The genes are TRBV7-3 and TRBJ2-2; 11 nucleotides align to TRBD1. The sample consisted of sorted CD4+, CD8+, or CD8+CD57+ T cells (not recorded which) from PBMCs. CDR3 residues: CASSVLPPGQGARVAGELFF. The CDR3 coding sequence is TGTGCCAGCAGCGTCCTTCCTCCTGGACAGGGGGCGCGGGTAGCCGGGGAGCTGTTTTTT.